The subject of this entry is one T cell receptor (beta chain). The source of the sample is a study of T cells in Graves' hyperthyroidism and ophthalmopathy. Turning to the study itself: Once the initial diagnosis was made, peripheral blood was obtained before any treatment.

The investigators amplified TCR beta CDR3 regions from RNA transcripts. RT-PCR in the first round (using the HTBI primer set) targeted the TCR CDR3. TCRdb reanalysed the multiplex PCR reads using MiXCR and keeps one entry per CDR3 protein. The sample contains under 550,000 distinct CDR3 sequences, around 15% of which appear only once. Fresh peripheral blood, 8 to 10 ml, was the source of the PBMCs. This CDR3 has 15 residues. Trimming removed 0 bases from V and 4 bases from J, with 11 bases in between. In germline, CDR1 is SGHTS, CDR2 YDEGEE. The clonotype comes from a young woman with Graves' hyperthyroidism. V is TRBV5-8 and J is TRBJ1-3; D is uncertain. The sequencing input was blood. The chain's CDR3 is CASSLEMGSGNTIYF. The CDR3 DNA reads as TGTGCCAGCAGCTTGGAAATGGGCTCCGGAAACACCATATATTTT.